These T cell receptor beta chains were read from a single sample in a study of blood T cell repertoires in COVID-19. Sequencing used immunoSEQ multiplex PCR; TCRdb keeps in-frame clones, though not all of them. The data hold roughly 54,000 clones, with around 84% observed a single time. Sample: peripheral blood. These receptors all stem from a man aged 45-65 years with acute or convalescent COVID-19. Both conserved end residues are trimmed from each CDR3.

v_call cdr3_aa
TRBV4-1 ASSLQGNYEQY
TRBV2 ASSLQLSDNSPLH
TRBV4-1 ASSQDTRGAPGNTIY
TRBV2 ASSGGQLGGEQY
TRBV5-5 ASSFGSGLDTQY
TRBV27 ASSDRGGWEQY
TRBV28 ASTLSGLTYNSPLH
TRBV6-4 ASRERQGATEAF
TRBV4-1 ASSSLAGGPSSWNEQF
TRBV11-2 ASSINRGHAYGYT
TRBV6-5 ASRSTGGRTYEQY
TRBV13 ASSEGVYYGYT
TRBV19 ASSRTGRTYNSPLH
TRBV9 ASSLSGDQETQY
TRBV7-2 ASSLRASEAF
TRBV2 ASSLTRTGAGTGELF
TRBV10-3 AISGVGGEQY
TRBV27 ASPWRASNQPQH
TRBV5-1 ASSSGAAYNSPLH
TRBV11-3 ASSLGTSGGAYNEQF
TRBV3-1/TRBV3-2 ASSQGQGIAEAF
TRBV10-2 ASTRDIHNQPQH
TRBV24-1 ATSGGNTGELF
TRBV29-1 SEPGQGLNQPQH
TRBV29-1 SVDLDRTNYGYT